This is a list of T cell receptor beta chains from one sample in a study of T cells after yellow fever vaccination. TCRdb re-called the 5' RACE reads through MiXCR, storing one row per CDR3 protein. Here the sample spans about 250,000 distinct CDR3 sequences, about 3.5% being singletons. The source was PBMCs, collected 15 days after the yellow fever booster vaccination. All receptors derive from a man aged 18 to 29 who received the YFV17D yellow fever vaccine. Each CDR3 is given with its conserved first and last residue. D genes are given only for firm matches. Size is omitted from some rows. Given values are once, few, many or a class for expanded clones.

TRBJ1-1 TRBV5-1 TRBD1 many 14 TGCGCCAGCAGACAGGGGGCTGGGAACACTGAAGCTTTCTTT CASRQGAGNTEAFF
TRBJ2-4 TRBV18 - many 14 TGTGCCAGCTCACCAGAGTCAGCCAAAAACATTCAGTACTTC CASSPESAKNIQYF
TRBJ1-6 TRBV6-6 - many 20 TGTGCCAGCACCTACTCCCCGGCAGGACTAAAGAGCTCCTATAATTCACCCCTCCACTTT CASTYSPAGLKSSYNSPLHF
TRBJ2-6 TRBV12-3/TRBV12-4 - many 14 TGTGCCAGCAGTTTGTCCTCTGGGGCCAACGTCCTGACTTTC CASSLSSGANVLTF
TRBJ1-1 TRBV5-1 TRBD1 many 15 TGCGCCAGCAGCTCCACAGGGGAACCGAACACTGAAGCTTTCTTT CASSSTGEPNTEAFF
TRBJ2-7 TRBV7-8 TRBD1 many 15 TGTGCCAGCAGCTTAGTCGGGACAGCTATTAACGAGCAGTACTTC CASSLVGTAINEQYF
TRBJ1-2 TRBV4-1 - few 15 TGCGCCAGCACCTCGGGAGGGGGGCGCAGGGCTGGCTACACCTTC CASTSGGGRRAGYTF
TRBJ1-2 TRBV5-1 - many 14 TGCGCCAGCAGCACGCAGGGAGGAGGGTATGGCTACACCTTC CASSTQGGGYGYTF
TRBJ2-7 TRBV27 TRBD2 many 15 TGTGCCAGCAGCACGAGACTAGCGGGGACGTGGGGGCAGTACTTC CASSTRLAGTWGQYF
TRBJ2-3 TRBV4-3 - many 14 TGCGCCAGCACGTTAGGGTTAGGGACAGATACGCAGTATTTT CASTLGLGTDTQYF
TRBJ2-1 TRBV15 TRBD1 many 14 TGTGCCACCAGCAGAGATTCCAGGGGGAATGAGCAGTTCTTC CATSRDSRGNEQFF
TRBJ2-5 TRBV5-4 TRBD1 many 16 TGTGCCAGCAGCACCGCCGGGACAGGAAACCAAGAGACCCAGTACTTC CASSTAGTGNQETQYF
TRBJ2-2 TRBV5-1 - many 14 TGCGCCAGCAGCCAGTTACATCTGACCGGGGAGCTGTTTTTT CASSQLHLTGELFF
TRBJ2-5 TRBV19 TRBD1 - 15 TGTGCCAGTAGTATCACTCCAGGGGGCTTCGAGACCCAGTACTTC CASSITPGGFETQYF
TRBJ2-7 TRBV7-9 TRBD1 many 15 TGTGCCAGCAGCTTGCCCCGGGACAGGGGAGACGAGCAGTACTTC CASSLPRDRGDEQYF
TRBJ2-6 TRBV7-6 - many 18 TGTGCCAGCAGCTTTGGTCGGTTCCTTTTCTCTGGGGCCAACGTCCTGACTTTC CASSFGRFLFSGANVLTF
TRBJ1-1 TRBV18 - many 14 TGTGCCAGCTCACCCGAGGCGGGAGTCACTGAAGCTTTCTTT CASSPEAGVTEAFF
TRBJ2-1 TRBV7-2 - many 12 TGTGCCAGCAGCTCCCCTCTCAATGAGCAGTTCTTC CASSSPLNEQFF
TRBJ2-3 TRBV19 - few 14 TGTGCCAGTAGTATAACAGGATACACAGATACGCAGTATTTT CASSITGYTDTQYF
TRBJ2-7 TRBV7-9 - many 15 TGTGCCAGCAGCTTAGAGGCAGGGCGACGCTACGAGCAGTACTTC CASSLEAGRRYEQYF
TRBJ2-3 TRBV7-2 - many 15 TGTGCCAGCAGCTTTGGGGGGGGGCTCCCAGATACGCAGTATTTT CASSFGGGLPDTQYF
TRBJ2-2 TRBV6-4 - many 14 TGTGCCAGCAGTCCTACAGGGCGAACCGGGGAGCTGTTTTTT CASSPTGRTGELFF
TRBJ1-1 TRBV5-1 - many 15 TGCGCCAGCAGCATTTGGACCTATAAGAACACTGAAGCTTTCTTT CASSIWTYKNTEAFF
TRBJ2-6 TRBV11-2 - many 14 TGTGCCAGCGGAGAATTCTCTGGGGCCAACGTCCTGACTTTC CASGEFSGANVLTF
TRBJ1-5 TRBV27 TRBD1 many 14 TGTGCCAGCAGCAAGGGACAGGGTGGGTCGCCCCAGCATTTT CASSKGQGGSPQHF
TRBJ2-2 TRBV6-2/TRBV6-3 TRBD2 many 16 TGTGCCAGCAGTAAGGGACTAGCGGTGCTCACCGGGGAGCTGTTTTTT CASSKGLAVLTGELFF
TRBJ1-6 TRBV3-1 - many 16 TGTGCCAGCAGCCATTCGGGACACGCTAGGAATTCACCCCTCCACTTT CASSHSGHARNSPLHF
TRBJ1-1 TRBV2 - many 13 TGTGCCAGCGGTAGTAGAGGGGACACTGAAGCTTTCTTT CASGSRGDTEAFF
TRBJ1-5 TRBV20-1 - many 14 TGCAGTGCTAGATACAAGGGGGGCAATCAGCCCCAGCATTTT CSARYKGGNQPQHF
TRBJ2-1 TRBV5-1 - many 16 TGCGCCAGCAGCTTGGCCTCGCGGGGAAACTACAATGAGCAGTTCTTC CASSLASRGNYNEQFF
TRBJ2-7 TRBV5-1 TRBD1 many 11 TGCGCCAGTGAGGGGGCAGGCGAGCAGTACTTC CASEGAGEQYF
TRBJ2-1 TRBV5-6 - many 13 TGTGCCAGCAGCTTCGGGGGCTGGAATGAGCAGTTCTTC CASSFGGWNEQFF
TRBJ1-2 TRBV4-3 - many 15 TGCGCCAGCAGCCAAGATGGAAGAGCCAGCTATGGCTACACCTTC CASSQDGRASYGYTF
TRBJ2-7 TRBV9 - many 10 TGTGCCAGCAAGTACTGGGAGCAGTACTTC CASKYWEQYF
TRBJ2-5 TRBV12-3/TRBV12-4 - many 13 TGTGCCAGCAGTCCCACCCAGGGAGAGACCCAGTACTTC CASSPTQGETQYF
TRBJ1-5 TRBV7-6 - many 17 TGTGCCAGCAGCCCCCGACCCGGTAGAGGGGGCAATCAGCCCCAGCATTTT CASSPRPGRGGNQPQHF
TRBJ2-5 TRBV6-2/TRBV6-3 - few 15 TGTGCCAGCACCACCCACGTTATAGGGGAAGAGACCCAGTACTTC CASTTHVIGEETQYF
TRBJ1-2 TRBV27 TRBD1 many 15 TGTGCCAGCAGTGTGTACAGGGGTTATGAGGAAGGCTACACCTTC CASSVYRGYEEGYTF
TRBJ2-3 TRBV5-4 TRBD2 many 16 TGTGCCAGCAGCCCCAGCGCTGGGACTAGCAAAGATACGCAGTATTTT CASSPSAGTSKDTQYF
TRBJ1-4 TRBV6-2/TRBV6-3 - many 13 TGTGCCAGCAGTTACTACAGGGATCAAAAACTGTTTTTT CASSYYRDQKLFF
TRBJ1-1 TRBV7-9 - many 13 TGTGCCAGCAGCTTAGAGGCATTGACTGAAGCTTTCTTT CASSLEALTEAFF
TRBJ1-2 TRBV5-5 - many 16 TGTGCCAGCAGCCCCGACCCCACCCGCCTCGGGTATCGCTACACCTTC CASSPDPTRLGYRYTF
TRBJ1-3 TRBV5-1 - many 15 TGCGCCAGCAGCTTATACAGGGCTTCTGGAAACACCATATATTTT CASSLYRASGNTIYF
TRBJ2-1 TRBV20-1 TRBD2 many 14 TGCAGTGCTAGCTGGGACTATTACTACAATGAGCAGTTCTTC CSASWDYYYNEQFF
TRBJ1-4 TRBV6-6 - many 15 TGTGCCAGCAGTGATTCGGGAGCAACTAATGAAAAACTGTTTTTT CASSDSGATNEKLFF
TRBJ2-2 TRBV19 TRBD1 many 17 TGTGCCAGTAGTATAAGGACGGACAGGGAAGGGACCGGGGAGCTGTTTTTT CASSIRTDREGTGELFF
TRBJ2-3 TRBV20-1 - many 10 TGCAGTGCTAGCGACGATACGCAGTATTTT CSASDDTQYF
TRBJ2-5 TRBV5-1 TRBD1 many 12 TGCGCCAGCAGCTTGGATTGGGACAGGGGCATCTTC CASSLDWDRGIF
TRBJ2-3 TRBV4-1 - many 17 TGCGCCAGCAGCCAAGATATGGTCGGGGGGCCAACCGATACGCAGTATTTT CASSQDMVGGPTDTQYF
TRBJ2-5 TRBV3-1 - many 14 TGTGCCAGCAGCCAATCGTACAGTCAAGAGACCCAGTACTTC CASSQSYSQETQYF
TRBJ2-2 TRBV29-1 - many 14 TGCAGCGTGCCCGGGGTTCCTAACACCGGGGAGCTGTTTTTT CSVPGVPNTGELFF
TRBJ2-5 TRBV14 TRBD1 many 15 TGTGCCAGCAGCCAAGCGGGACAGGGGCGGAAGACCCAGTACTTC CASSQAGQGRKTQYF
TRBJ2-3 TRBV30 TRBD2 - 14 TGTGCCTGGAGTCCGGGACTAGCAACAGATACGCAGTATTTT CAWSPGLATDTQYF